This passage covers 17 T cell receptor beta chains from one sample sequenced in a study of blood T cell repertoires in COVID-19. Libraries were prepared by immunoSEQ multiplex PCR; TCRdb keeps only in-frame clonotypes and omits some of them. The sample lists 150,000 or so clones, around nine tenths occurring once. Sequenced material: peripheral blood. The receptors shown here come from a woman in her seventies with COVID-19, enrolled during active disease.

This clone occurred once. The chain employs TRBV30 and TRBJ1-5; TRBD1 aligns across 10 bases. The CDR3 totals 14 residues. Per the germline V gene, CDR1 is GTSNPN and CDR2 is SVGIG (reference sequence). With 3 bases clipped from V and 6 bases from J, the junction kept 5 bases outside the gene matches. The chain's CDR3 is CAWSEGTGVQPQHF. The CDR3 nucleotides are TGTGCCTGGAGCGAGGGGACAGGGGTTCAGCCCCAGCATTTT.

The rearrangement joins TRBV5-8 to TRBJ2-1; 8 positions match TRBD1. CDR3 length: 16 residues. After removal of 4 bases from V and 5 bases from J, the junction contained 11 bases not matched to a gene. Per germline, CDR1 SGHTS and CDR2 YDEGEE. CDR3 DNA sequence: TGTGCCAGCAGCCGCGGGCCCGGGACAGGAGACAATGAGCAGTTCTTC. It specifies CASSRGPGTGDNEQFF.

The CDR3 coding sequence is TGCGCCAGCAGTAGGACAGGGGGGACTGAAGCTTTCTTT. It translates to CASSRTGGTEAFF. The chain links TRBV10-1 to TRBJ1-1; 10 nucleotides align to TRBD1. CDR3 length: 13 residues. Germline V gene lookup returns CDR1 WNHNN and CDR2 SYGVQD (reference sequence). V shed 5 bases, J shed 5 bases, and the junction held 2 bases outside the gene matches.

This clone was picked up a small number of times. The chain recombines TRBV6-2 or TRBV6-3 with TRBJ1-5; maybe TRBD1 (6 bases). This CDR3 is built from 14 residues. The V gene's germline CDR1 is MNHEY and CDR2 SVGEGT. The V end was cut by 6 bases, the J end by 6 bases, with 15 bases between. The CDR3 DNA reads as TGTGCCAGCAGCTTAGGACAGTCCGGTCAGCCCCAGCATTTT. Translated: CASSLGQSGQPQHF.

The chain couples TRBV28 to TRBJ2-5; 10 bases are shared with TRBD1. The CDR3 length is 13 residues. Germline V CDR1 and CDR2: MDHEN, SYDVKM. V was clipped by 6 bases and J by 3 bases; unmatched bases: 1. CDR3 DNA: TGTGCCAGCAGGGGGACAGGGGAAGAGACCCAGTACTTC. Translating it yields CASRGTGEETQYF.

The chain is built from TRBV6-5 and TRBJ1-2; the D is unclear. V lost 6 bases, J lost 2 bases, and 10 bases lay in between. The CDR3 is 13 residues long. CDR1 is MNHEY, CDR2 SVGAGI, per germline. The CDR3 is CASSLTENYGYTF. CDR3 nucleotide sequence: TGTGCCAGCAGCCTCACAGAGAACTATGGCTACACCTTC.

This chain links TRBV9 with TRBJ1-6; D may be TRBD1 (6 bases). Per the germline V gene, CDR1 is SGDLS and CDR2 is YYNGEE. The CDR3 has 16 residues. The V gene lost 0 bases and the J gene lost 7 bases, with 14 bases spanning the gap. The CDR3 protein is CASSVEPGATNSPLHF. The CDR3 DNA sequence: TGTGCCAGCAGCGTAGAACCAGGGGCAACAAATTCACCCCTCCACTTT. Filled out from reference TRBV9 and TRBJ1-6, the complete variable domain reads DSGVTQTPKHLITATGQRVTLRCSPRSGDLSVYWYQQSLDQGLQFLIQYYNGEERAKGNILERFSAQQFPDLHSELNLSSLELGDSALYFCASSVEPGATNSPLHFGNGTRLTVT.

This sequence joins TRBV3-1 (or the pseudogene TRBV3-2) and TRBJ1-5; no reliable D call. This CDR3 contains 15 residues. Germline loops: CDR1 LGHDT, CDR2 YNNKEL (reference sequence). Trimming stripped 1 base from V and 4 bases from J, with 11 bases between. For the CDR3, the DNA is TGTGCCAGCAGCCAAGGAATGCGGGGAAATCAGCCCCAGCATTTT. Translation: CASSQGMRGNQPQHF.

The V gene is TRBV19, the J gene TRBJ2-2, with 11 bases matching TRBD2. Germline CDR1 is LNHDA and CDR2 is SQIVND (reference sequence). This CDR3 is 15 amino acids long. After removal of 5 bases from V and 3 bases from J, the junction contained 2 bases not matched to a gene. The CDR3 DNA sequence: TGTGCCAGTAGTGTTAGCGGGGGGGACACCGGGGAGCTGTTTTTT. It yields the protein CASSVSGGDTGELFF.

V usage is TRBV7-7 and J usage is TRBJ2-5, with D maybe TRBD1 (5 bases). Germline V gene sequence: CDR1 SSHAT, CDR2 FNYEAQ (reference sequence). Trimming removed 5 bases at V and 4 bases at J, with 20 bases between. The CDR3 contains 16 residues. CDR3 sequence: CASSPPPPGILETQYF. The CDR3 DNA reads TGTGCCAGCAGCCCGCCCCCCCCAGGGATATTAGAGACCCAGTACTTC.

This clone was seen a single time. This chain links TRBV3-1 (or the pseudogene TRBV3-2) with TRBJ2-7; 7 positions agree with TRBD1. Germline V gives CDR1 LGHDT, CDR2 YNNKEL (reference sequence). The junction had 9 bases not matched to a gene; V was cut back by 4 bases and J by 0 bases. The length of the CDR3 is 16 residues. This CDR3 is CASSRQGQMSSYEQYF. The CDR3 DNA is TGTGCCAGCAGCCGACAGGGACAGATGAGCTCCTACGAGCAGTACTTC.

The chain employs TRBV5-4 and TRBJ2-7, with 8 nucleotides matching TRBD2. Germline V lookup: CDR1 SGHNT, CDR2 YYREEE (reference sequence). V dropped 0 bases and J dropped 6; count of bases not matched to a gene: 8. CDR3 length: 15 residues. CDR3 in amino acids: CASSLDRLAIGEQYF. The CDR3 region has the DNA TGTGCCAGCAGCTTGGATCGACTAGCGATCGGCGAGCAGTACTTC.

The V and J genes are TRBV18 and TRBJ2-2; 8 nucleotides match TRBD2. Unmatched junction bases numbered 7, after V lost 3 bases and J lost 7 bases. This CDR3 is built from 15 residues. Per the germline V gene, CDR1 is KGHSH and CDR2 is LQKENI. CDR3 residues: CASSPPRGGDGELFF. The CDR3 DNA sequence: TGTGCCAGCTCACCCCCCCGGGGGGGCGACGGGGAGCTGTTTTTT.

The chain employs TRBV7-9 and TRBJ2-3; D possibly corresponds to TRBD1 (5 bases). The germline V and J ends were trimmed by 5 bases and 8 bases, with 11 bases remaining between them. The CDR3 runs 12 residues. CDR1 SEHNR and CDR2 FQNEAQ come from the germline V gene (reference sequence). The CDR3 coding sequence is TGTGCCAGCAGCCAGGTCCAGGGTACGCAGTATTTT. This translates into CASSQVQGTQYF.

The rearrangement uses TRBV12-5 and TRBJ1-1; possibly TRBD1 for D (6 bases). CDR3 length: 16 amino acids. Trimming pared 0 bases from V and 1 base from J, leaving 12 bases between. The germline CDR1 and CDR2 sequences are LGHNT and FRNRAP. The CDR3 DNA sequence: TGTGCTAGTGGTTTGGTAAAAACCAGGGGGAACACTGAAGCTTTCTTT. As protein: CASGLVKTRGNTEAFF.

Only one count was recorded for this clone. This chain joins TRBV2 and TRBJ2-2; 10 bases agree with TRBD1. Losses at the gene ends were 9 bases for V and 4 bases for J; bases not matched to a gene: 5. This CDR3 comprises 14 residues. Germline V gene sequence: CDR1 SNHLY, CDR2 FYNNEI. Written as DNA, the CDR3 is TGTGCCAGTAGACAGGGGGCCGTCACCGGGGAGCTGTTTTTT. Translating it yields CASRQGAVTGELFF.

The rearrangement joins TRBV19 to TRBJ1-2, with 7 nucleotides matching TRBD1. V gave up 11 bases and J gave up 4 bases; unmatched junction bases: 16. The germline gives CDR1 LNHDA, CDR2 SQIVND (reference sequence). The CDR3 runs to 15 residues. The CDR3 DNA reads as TGTGCCTCCACACCATCCGGGACAGCCTTCTATGGCTACACCTTC. Its protein is CASTPSGTAFYGYTF.